This TCR beta chain was sequenced during a study of T-cell reconstitution after alpha-beta-depleted transplantation in children. Unique molecular identifiers were incorporated during preparation of the TCRbeta library. Using its own MiXCR run on the PCR reads, TCRdb lists one record per CDR3 protein. The sample holds hundreds of thousands of distinct CDR3 sequences, around a sixth seen once. The sample consisted of PBMCs from the stem cell graft donor, taken from the stem cell graft. This TCR came from a human donor who donated a stem cell graft to a child with acute myeloid leukemia.

CDR3 sequence reads: CSASKDRPASFYEQYF. For the CDR3, the DNA is TGCAGTGCTAGTAAAGACAGGCCAGCCTCCTTTTACGAGCAGTACTTC. The chain couples TRBV20-1 to TRBJ2-7; tentatively, D is TRBD1 (6 bases). The ends were cut back, 3 bases at V and 4 bases at J, with 22 bases in the middle. Germline CDR1 reads DFQATT; CDR2 reads SNEGSKA (reference sequence). The CDR3 has 16 amino acids.